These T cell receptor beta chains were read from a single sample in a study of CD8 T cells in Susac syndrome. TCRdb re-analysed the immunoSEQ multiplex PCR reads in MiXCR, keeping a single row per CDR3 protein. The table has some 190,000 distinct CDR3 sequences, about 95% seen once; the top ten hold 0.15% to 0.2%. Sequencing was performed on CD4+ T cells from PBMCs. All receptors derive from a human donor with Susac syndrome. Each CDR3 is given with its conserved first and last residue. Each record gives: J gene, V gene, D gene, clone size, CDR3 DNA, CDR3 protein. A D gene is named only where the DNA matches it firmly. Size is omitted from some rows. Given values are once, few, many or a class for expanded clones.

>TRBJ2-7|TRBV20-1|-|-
TGCAGTGCTAGGCTAACGACTAGCTCCTACGAGCAGTACTTC
CSARLTTSSYEQYF
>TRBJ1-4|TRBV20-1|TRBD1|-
TGCAGTGCTAGGGCCCGAGGGACAGGGAGGCAACAGGGAAAACTGTTTTTT
CSARARGTGRQQGKLFF
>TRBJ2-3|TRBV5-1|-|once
TGCGCCAGCAGCCGGGGGCTCCCTAGCACAGATACGCAGTATTTT
CASSRGLPSTDTQYF
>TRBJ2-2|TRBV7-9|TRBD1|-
TGTGCCAGCAGCGAACGGACAGGGTTTGAAGACACCGGGGAGCTGTTTTTT
CASSERTGFEDTGELFF
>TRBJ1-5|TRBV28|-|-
TGTGCCAGCAGTTTTGTAGGGTTCAATCAGCCCCAGCATTTT
CASSFVGFNQPQHF
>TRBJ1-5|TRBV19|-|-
TGTGCCAGTAGTGTCCGGGACACCCTAAGCAATCAGCCCCAGCATTTT
CASSVRDTLSNQPQHF
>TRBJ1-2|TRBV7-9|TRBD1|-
TGTGCCAGCATCGGGGACAGGGCCAACTATGGCTACACCTTC
CASIGDRANYGYTF
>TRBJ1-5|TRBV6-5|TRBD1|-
TGTGCCAGCAGTCCTCAGGGGGGGCGGGTGCAGCCCCAGCATTTT
CASSPQGGRVQPQHF
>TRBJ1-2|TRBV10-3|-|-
TGTGCCATCAGTGAAAGGGTAGCCTTAAACTATGGCTACACCTTC
CAISERVALNYGYTF
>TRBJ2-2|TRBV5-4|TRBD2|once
TGTGCCAGCAGCTTGGGGACTAGAGCGAACACCGGGGAGCTGTTTTTT
CASSLGTRANTGELFF
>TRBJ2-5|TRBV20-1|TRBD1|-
TGCAGTGCTAGTACAGGGGCGGAGACCCAGTACTTC
CSASTGAETQYF
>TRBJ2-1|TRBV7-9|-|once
TGTGCCAGCAGCCCCCGACAGGCGCTACCGGACGATGAGCAGTTCTTC
CASSPRQALPDDEQFF
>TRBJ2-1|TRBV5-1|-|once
TGCGCCAGCAGCTCCGACCTAAATGAGCAGTTCTTC
CASSSDLNEQFF
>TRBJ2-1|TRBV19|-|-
TGTGCCAGCAGACTCTCCGCTGACAATGAGCAGTTCTTC
CASRLSADNEQFF
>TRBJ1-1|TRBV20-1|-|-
TGCAGTGCTAGAGATCCGAACACTGAAGCTTTCTTT
CSARDPNTEAFF
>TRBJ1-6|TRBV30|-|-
TGTGCCTGGAGCCTAGACGTCTATAATTCACCCCTCCACTTT
CAWSLDVYNSPLHF
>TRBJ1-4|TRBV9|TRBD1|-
TGTGCCAGCAGCGTAGATCCCACAGGGGGGTCGACTAATGAAAAACTGTTTTTT
CASSVDPTGGSTNEKLFF
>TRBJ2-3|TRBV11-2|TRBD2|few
TGTGCCAGCAGCTTAGTAAGCGGGGGGACATATACGCAGTATTTT
CASSLVSGGTYTQYF
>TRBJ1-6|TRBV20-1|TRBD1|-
TGCAGTGCTAGTGACAGGGGGAATTCACCCCTCCACTTT
CSASDRGNSPLHF
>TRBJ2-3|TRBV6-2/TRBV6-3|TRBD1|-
TGTGCCTCCCGGACAGGGGCCCCAGATACGCAGTATTTT
CASRTGAPDTQYF
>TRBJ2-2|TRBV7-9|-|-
TGTGCCAGCAGCTTATTACGTATAACCGGGGAGCTGTTTTTT
CASSLLRITGELFF
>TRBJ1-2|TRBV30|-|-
TGTGCCTGGAGTGTAAAGCGAAGCCAAGTCGGCTACACCTTC
CAWSVKRSQVGYTF
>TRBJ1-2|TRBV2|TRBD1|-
TGTGCCAGCAGTGAAGATAGGGGGCAGATTAACTATGGCTACACCTTC
CASSEDRGQINYGYTF
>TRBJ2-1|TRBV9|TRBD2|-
TGTGCCAGCAGCGTAGGGCTAGCGGGGGGTGGTGAGCAGTTCTTC
CASSVGLAGGGEQFF
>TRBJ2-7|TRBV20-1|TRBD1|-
TGCAGTGCTAGAGGGCAGGGGGCGCGTTACGAGCAGTACTTC
CSARGQGARYEQYF
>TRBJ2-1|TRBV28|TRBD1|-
TGTGCCAGCAGCTCACCCAGGGGGCCGGGCAATGAGCAGTTCTTC
CASSSPRGPGNEQFF
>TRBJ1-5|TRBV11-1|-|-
TGTGCCAGCAGCTCCGGAGGCAATCAGCCCCAGCATTTT
CASSSGGNQPQHF
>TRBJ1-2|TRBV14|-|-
TGTGCCAGCAGCCAAGCGGGGGGAACCTCGACCTTC
CASSQAGGTSTF
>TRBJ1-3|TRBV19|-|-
TGTGCCAGTGCAGGGACAACTGGAAACACCATATATTTT
CASAGTTGNTIYF
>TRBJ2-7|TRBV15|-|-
TGTGCCACCAGCAGAGATTTCACAGGGTATAGTGAGCAGTACTTC
CATSRDFTGYSEQYF
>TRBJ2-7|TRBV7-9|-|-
TGTGCCAGCAGCTTATATAGTGGAGGAGATAGGACCTACGAGCAGTACTTC
CASSLYSGGDRTYEQYF